The 14 T cell receptor beta chains below come from one sample, sequenced in a study of blood T cell repertoires in COVID-19. The method was immunoSEQ multiplex PCR; TCRdb's version includes in-frame clones alone and lacks a portion of them. The sample gives about 190,000 clones, more than 60% of which show up once; 9.5% to 15% is in the top ten. The sample was peripheral blood. These receptors were obtained from a woman aged 50 to 65 with acute or convalescent COVID-19.

The V and J genes are TRBV28 and TRBJ1-2; no firm D call. The CDR3 has 12 residues. CDR1 MDHEN and CDR2 SYDVKM come from the germline V gene. V shed 6 bases and J shed 4 bases, with 9 bases lying between them. This chain's CDR3 is CASRLDIYGYTF. The CDR3 DNA reads as TGTGCCAGCAGACTAGACATCTATGGCTACACCTTC.

The V gene is TRBV5-4, the J gene TRBJ2-2; D is undetermined. V was pared by 0 bases and J by 7 bases, with 4 bases between. Germline-derived CDR1 and CDR2 are SGHNT and YYREEE (reference sequence). CDR3 length: 12 amino acids. DNA of the CDR3: TGTGCCAGCAGCTTGGGCGGCGGGGAGCTGTTTTTT. It is translated as CASSLGGGELFF.

The J gene is TRBJ2-3, the V gene TRBV6-2 or TRBV6-3, with 11 bases fitting TRBD2. Germline trimming cut 5 bases from V and 6 bases from J; bases unmatched to any gene: 10. CDR1 and CDR2 from the germline V gene are MNHEY and SVGEGT. The CDR3 consists of 16 residues. The DNA for the CDR3 is TGTGCCAGCAGTCCCGCTAGCGGGGGGCGACCGGATACGCAGTATTTT. This sequence encodes CASSPASGGRPDTQYF.

The rearrangement joins TRBV7-2 to TRBJ2-2; 9 bases fit TRBD2. CDR1 and CDR2 from the germline V gene are SGHTA and FQGNSA. Trimming took 1 base from V and 6 from J; bases not matched to a gene: 9. The CDR3 is 17 residues long. The CDR3 here is CASSLGVAGASSGELFF. CDR3 in DNA: TGTGCCAGCAGCTTAGGGGTAGCGGGGGCCTCGTCCGGGGAGCTGTTTTTT.

The chain employs TRBV11-2 and TRBJ1-3; D is possibly TRBD1 (5 bases). The CDR3 totals 14 residues. CDR1 and CDR2 from the germline V gene are SGHAT and FQNNGV. V was shortened by 5 bases and J by 4 bases, with 12 bases between the two germline ends. The CDR3 is CASSPRDTGNTIYF. DNA of the CDR3: TGTGCCAGCAGCCCCAGGGATACAGGAAACACCATATATTTT.

The chain employs TRBV30 and TRBJ2-3; TRBD2 matches 10 bases. J lost 1 base, V lost 0 bases, and 4 bases had no gene match. CDR3 length equals 16 residues. Germline CDR1 and CDR2: GTSNPN and SVGIG (reference sequence). CDR3 DNA sequence: TGTGCCTGGAGTGTAGGAGCGGGAGGGCGCACAGATACGCAGTATTTT. Translating it yields CAWSVGAGGRTDTQYF.

V usage is TRBV6-5 and J usage is TRBJ1-5; no firm D call. Trimming pared 8 bases from V and 5 bases from J, leaving 13 bases between. Germline CDR1 MNHEY, CDR2 SVGAGI. The CDR3 spans 13 residues. The CDR3 DNA reads TGTGCCAGCGATTCTGCAGGCCATCAGCCCCAGCATTTT. It translates to CASDSAGHQPQHF.

V usage is TRBV3-1 (or the pseudogene TRBV3-2) and J usage is TRBJ1-2; TRBD1 is a possible D gene (6 bases). Trimming left V 4 bases short and J 6 bases short, with 18 bases between. CDR3 length: 15 amino acids. Germline-derived CDR1 and CDR2 are LGHDT and YNNKEL (reference sequence). The DNA of the CDR3 is TGTGCCAGCAGCCCCCGCCCCGGACAGATCCATGGCTACACCTTC. This sequence encodes CASSPRPGQIHGYTF.

The sample holds a few counts of this clone. V usage is TRBV5-1 and J usage is TRBJ2-3; 12 bases align to TRBD2. The CDR3 consists of 17 residues. Germline CDR1 and CDR2: SGHRS and YFSETQ. The trim removed 0 bases at V and 2 bases at J, leaving 4 bases unmatched. The CDR3 spells CASSLELAGGSTDTQYF. The CDR3 DNA reads as TGCGCCAGCAGCTTGGAACTAGCGGGGGGATCCACAGATACGCAGTATTTT.

The chain carries TRBV28 and TRBJ1-6; 8 bases map to TRBD1. The CDR3 spans 18 residues. Unmatched junction bases numbered 17, after V lost 6 bases and J lost 7 bases. Per germline, CDR1 MDHEN and CDR2 SYDVKM. The CDR3 sequence: CASRWGTGGDRRNSPLHF. The CDR3 coding sequence is TGTGCCAGCAGATGGGGGACAGGTGGCGATCGGAGAAATTCACCCCTCCACTTT.

V gene TRBV14 combines with J gene TRBJ1-1; 8 bases line up with TRBD1. Germline V gene lookup returns CDR1 SGHDN and CDR2 FVKESK. After removal of 0 bases from V and 10 bases from J, the junction contained 7 bases not matched to a gene. This CDR3 region has 14 residues. CDR3 residues: CASSQDLQGAGAFF. CDR3 bases: TGTGCCAGCAGCCAAGATTTGCAGGGGGCAGGAGCTTTCTTT. The variable domain in full, completed from reference TRBV14 and TRBJ1-1, reads EAGVTQFPSHSVIEKGQTVTLRCDPISGHDNLYWYRRVMGKEIKFLLHFVKESKQDESGMPNNRFLAERTGGTYSTLKVQPAELEDSGVYFCASSQDLQGAGAFFGQGTRLTVV.

This clone was seen once. V gene TRBV5-1 combines with J gene TRBJ1-3; D remains unclear. This CDR3 comprises 16 residues. Germline CDR1 reads SGHRS; CDR2 reads YFSETQ. The V end lost 0 bases, the J end lost 0 bases, and 10 bases lay between the germline ends. The DNA of the CDR3 is TGCGCCAGCAGCTTGGGAGGGCCCTCCTCTGGAAACACCATATATTTT. Translation: CASSLGGPSSGNTIYF.

This chain links TRBV28 with TRBJ1-2, with a weak D call TRBD1 (6 bases). CDR3 length: 14 residues. V was cut by 5 bases and J by 4 bases, with 14 bases left in between. CDR1 and CDR2 (germline): MDHEN, SYDVKM. CDR3 nucleotide sequence: TGTGCCAGCAGTCTACCGACAGGACGCTATGGCTACACCTTC. This gives the protein CASSLPTGRYGYTF.

The rearrangement links TRBV6-2 or TRBV6-3 to TRBJ2-2; 9 bases match TRBD1. J was trimmed by 0 bases and V by 2 bases; bases with no gene match: 4. This CDR3 is 17 amino acids long. Germline loops: CDR1 MNHEY, CDR2 SVGEGT. The CDR3 sequence: CASSYQTGGTNTGELFF. The CDR3 coding sequence is TGTGCCAGCAGTTACCAGACAGGGGGTACGAACACCGGGGAGCTGTTTTTT.